Presented here are 16 T cell receptor beta chains from one specimen sequenced in a study of blood T cell repertoires in COVID-19 (dated by TCRdb to 2018 to 2020). Library creation used the immunoSEQ multiplex PCR assay. Drawn from immuneACCESS, this table holds only the in-frame rearrangements with V and J called that TCRdb kept. Clones are partly lost; checked studies trace under half to an unresolved V gene and leave the rest unexplained. This sample holds about 160,000 clones; 80% to 90% were observed only once. Under 6% of the sample comes from the top ten. Specimen: peripheral blood. These receptors came from a woman between 45 and 60 years old with COVID-19, enrolled during active disease.

The chain is built from TRBV5-1 and TRBJ2-1; 8 bases agree with TRBD2. The CDR3 is made up of 14 amino acids. After removal of 0 bases from V and 6 bases from J, the junction contained 2 bases not matched to a gene. CDR1 is SGHRS and CDR2 is YFSETQ in the germline V gene. For the CDR3, the DNA is TGCGCCAGCAGCTTGGGGACTAGCAGCAATGAGCAGTTCTTC. It is translated as CASSLGTSSNEQFF.

V gene TRBV4-2 combines with J gene TRBJ1-2; D uncertain. Per germline, CDR1 LGHNA and CDR2 YNFKEQ. Trimming removed 0 bases from V and 4 bases from J, with 6 bases in between. CDR3 length: 13 residues. The CDR3 reads CASSQEQRYGYTF. The CDR3 bases are TGTGCCAGCAGCCAAGAGCAGCGCTATGGCTACACCTTC.

This sequence joins TRBV28 and TRBJ1-6; D is uncertain. V was trimmed by 4 bases and J by 7 bases, leaving 5 bases between them. This CDR3 is built from 12 residues. From germline, CDR1 is MDHEN and CDR2 SYDVKM. The chain's CDR3 is CASSSGNSPLHF. CDR3 nucleotide sequence: TGTGCCAGCAGTTCAGGAAATTCACCCCTCCACTTT.

In regard to this clone: This clone may be a read error of a much larger clone one base away. The sample holds other DNA sequences that translate to the same CDR3. The chain recombines TRBV27 with TRBJ2-7; perhaps TRBD1 as D (6 bases). Trimming shortened V by 3 bases and J by 1 base, and 7 bases separated the two germline ends. The germline V gene encodes CDR1 MNHEY and CDR2 SMNVEV (reference sequence). CDR3 length: 13 residues. The CDR3 is CASSLGQSYEQYF. The CDR3 DNA sequence: TGTGCCAGCAGTTTGGGACAATCCTACGAGCAGTACTTC.

CDR3 in amino acids: CASSVGSGSGGYTF. CDR3 nucleotides: TGTGCCAGCAGCGTAGGGTCAGGGTCCGGCGGCTACACCTTC. This rearrangement joins TRBV9 to TRBJ1-2, with a tentative D call TRBD1 (5 bases). This CDR3 region has 14 residues. Per the germline V gene, CDR1 is SGDLS and CDR2 is YYNGEE. V lost 0 bases and J 8 bases, leaving 14 bases between the germline ends.

The genes are TRBV29-1 and TRBJ2-5, with TRBD1 matching over 8 bases. The CDR3 totals 12 residues. Losses at the gene ends were 7 bases for V and 4 bases for J; bases not matched to a gene: 5. Germline CDR1 reads SQVTM; CDR2 reads ANQGSEA. Written as DNA, the CDR3 is TGCAGCGGCCGACAGGGGATAGAGACCCAGTACTTC. Translation gives CSGRQGIETQYF.

The J gene is TRBJ1-5, the V gene TRBV19; 7 bases align to TRBD1. This CDR3 comprises 18 residues. With V trimmed by 7 bases and J by 4 bases, 19 bases remained unmatched. Per the germline V gene, CDR1 is LNHDA and CDR2 is SQIVND (reference sequence). As DNA, the CDR3 is TGTGCCAGTACCTTCAACCCGGGACAGCCAAGATTTAATCAGCCCCAGCATTTT. It translates to CASTFNPGQPRFNQPQHF.

The chain is built from TRBV5-4 and TRBJ2-1, with TRBD2 matching over 9 bases. Germline V gene lookup returns CDR1 SGHNT and CDR2 YYREEE (reference sequence). V was pared by 0 bases and J by 6 bases, with 7 bases of the junction left unmatched. The length of the CDR3 is 16 residues. CDR3 DNA: TGTGCCAGCAGCTTGGCCTGGCGGGGGGGCCGCAATGAGCAGTTCTTC. Protein sequence: CASSLAWRGGRNEQFF.

V gene TRBV4-2 combines with J gene TRBJ1-6; D is possibly TRBD1 (5 bases). This CDR3 contains 18 residues. The V end was cut by 0 bases, the J end by 7 bases, with 19 bases between. Germline V CDR1 and CDR2: LGHNA, YNFKEQ. DNA of the CDR3: TGTGCCAGCAGCCAAGAATACCCCTCGGCCGGGGGAAATTCACCCCTCCACTTT. As protein: CASSQEYPSAGGNSPLHF.

The gene calls are TRBV6-5 and TRBJ1-2, with 8 positions matching TRBD1. Germline assignment: CDR1 MNHEY and CDR2 SVGAGI. J lost 8 bases, V lost 2 bases, and 7 bases had no gene match. This CDR3 contains 14 residues. In DNA form, the CDR3 reads TGTGCCAGCAGTTACGTAGGACAGGGTAACGGCTACACCTTC. This encodes CASSYVGQGNGYTF.

Notes on this clone: Additional DNA sequences in this sample encode the identical CDR3. This sequence joins TRBV19 and TRBJ2-2; D ambiguous. This CDR3 is built from 14 residues. Germline CDR1 reads LNHDA; CDR2 reads SQIVND (reference sequence). Trimming cost V 7 bases and J 0 bases, with 9 bases left between them. The CDR3 coding sequence is TGTGCCAGTACTGGCCAGACGAACACCGGGGAGCTGTTTTTT. This translates into CASTGQTNTGELFF. The entire variable domain, with the rest obtained from reference TRBV19 and TRBJ2-2, is as follows: DGGITQSPKYLFRKEGQNVTLSCEQNLNHDAMYWYRQDPGQGLRLIYYSQIVNDFQKGDIAEGYSVSREKKESFPLTVTSAQKNPTAFYLCASTGQTNTGELFFGEGSRLTVL.

This chain uses TRBV5-6 with TRBJ1-5, with 7 bases that match TRBD1. Trimming cost V 4 bases and J 5 bases; bases outside gene matches: 6. This CDR3 spans 14 amino acids. The V gene's germline CDR1 is SGHDT and CDR2 YYEEEE. The CDR3 loop is CASSRGTGDQPQHF. CDR3 nucleotides: TGTGCCAGCAGCCGGGGCACAGGGGATCAGCCCCAGCATTTT. The entire variable domain, with the rest obtained from reference TRBV5-6 and TRBJ1-5, is as follows: DAGVTQSPTHLIKTRGQQVTLRCSPKSGHDTVSWYQQALGQGPQFIFQYYEEEERQRGNFPDRFSGHQFPNYSSELNVNALLLGDSALYLCASSRGTGDQPQHFGDGTRLSIL.

The CDR3 sequence: CASSSTLNTEAFF. DNA of the CDR3: TGTGCCAGCTCCTCCACACTGAACACTGAAGCTTTCTTT. The J gene is TRBJ1-1, the V gene TRBV19; D is uncertain. The germline V gene has CDR1 LNHDA and CDR2 SQIVND (reference sequence). V lost 9 bases, J lost 0 bases, and 11 bases lay in between. This CDR3 has 13 residues. Combining the CDR3 with reference TRBV19 and TRBJ1-1 gives the whole variable domain DGGITQSPKYLFRKEGQNVTLSCEQNLNHDAMYWYRQDPGQGLRLIYYSQIVNDFQKGDIAEGYSVSREKKESFPLTVTSAQKNPTAFYLCASSSTLNTEAFFGQGTRLTVV.

CDR3 region: CASRDSYYEQYF. The CDR3 region has the DNA TGTGCCAGCAGGGACAGCTACTACGAGCAGTACTTC. The chain joins TRBV28 to TRBJ2-7; the D gene is possibly TRBD1 (6 bases). There are 12 residues in the CDR3. CDR1 is MDHEN and CDR2 is SYDVKM in the germline V gene. Trimming shortened V by 6 bases and J by 3 bases, and 9 bases separated the two germline ends.

This chain uses TRBV11-3 with TRBJ2-7; perhaps TRBD1 as D (6 bases). V was cut by 6 bases and J by 2 bases, with 11 bases left in between. The CDR3 spans 13 residues. Germline lookup yields CDR1 SGHNT and CDR2 YENEEA. The CDR3 reads CASSQGSTYEQYF. CDR3 nucleotides: TGTGCCAGCAGTCAGGGGAGCACCTACGAGCAGTACTTC.

This clone was counted once. The chain combines TRBV4-1 with TRBJ2-7; tentatively, D is TRBD1 (5 bases). This CDR3 has 13 amino acids. In germline, CDR1 is MGHRA, CDR2 YSYEKL. V was shortened by 0 bases and J by 7 bases, with 10 bases between the two germline ends. CDR3 DNA: TGCGCCAGCAGCCAAGACGGGTCAGGGGAGCAGTACTTC. Translated, it gives CASSQDGSGEQYF.